The 17 T cell receptor beta chains presented below share a single source sample, sequenced in a study of shared clonotypes between healthy human individuals (dated by TCRdb to about 2020). The protocol used for the library was the immunoSEQ multiplex PCR assay. TCRdb mirrors the immuneACCESS table, restricted to in-frame sequences. Some clones are absent from its copies; in checked studies, under half trace to an unresolved V gene, and the reason for the others is unknown. This sample holds millions of clones; over 90% were observed only once. Together, the top ten hold about 0.41% of the sample. What was sequenced was naive CD4+ T cells from PBMCs. The cell subset or site label here, explained by the study, means: CD45RA+ positively selected. These receptors came from a man in his late teens or twenties in good health. Some clones in this sample may be carry-over from other donors' samples.

In regard to this clone: This specimen includes other DNA sequences encoding the same CDR3. The chain couples TRBV6-5 to TRBJ2-7; D is unresolved. This CDR3 contains 15 residues. V lost 0 bases and J lost 2, with 11 bases in between. CDR1 is MNHEY and CDR2 is SVGAGI in the germline V gene. The CDR3 DNA follows: TGTGCCAGCAGTTACTCGTCGGGCCGAACCTACGAGCAGTACTTC. Translation gives CASSYSSGRTYEQYF.

J is TRBJ2-7 and V is TRBV5-1; perhaps TRBD1 as D (5 bases). CDR1 is SGHRS and CDR2 is YFSETQ in the germline V gene. This CDR3 comprises 16 residues. V dropped 0 bases and J dropped 0 bases, with 13 bases sitting between them. The chain's CDR3 is CASSLAPTVSSYEQYF. The CDR3 region has the DNA TGCGCCAGCAGCTTGGCCCCGACAGTGAGCTCCTACGAGCAGTACTTC.

The chain has TRBV4-2 and TRBJ1-1; D not resolved. Germline assignment: CDR1 LGHNA and CDR2 YNFKEQ. The CDR3 is 15 amino acids. Trimming took 2 bases from V and 0 from J, leaving 10 bases between them. CDR3 nucleotides: TGTGCCAGCAGCCAATTTTCCAGCCTGAACACTGAAGCTTTCTTT. Translated: CASSQFSSLNTEAFF.

The chain joins TRBV20-1 to TRBJ1-5; weak D call: TRBD1 (6 bases). CDR1 is DFQATT and CDR2 is SNEGSKA in the germline V gene (reference sequence). Trimming removed 5 bases from V and 5 bases from J, with 7 bases in between. The CDR3 runs 11 residues. The CDR3 bases are TGCAGTGCTCGGACAGATCAGCCCCAGCATTTT. This encodes CSARTDQPQHF.

The chain joins TRBV4-3 to TRBJ2-7, with D perhaps matching TRBD2 (6 bases). V was clipped by 7 bases and J by 3 bases, with 28 bases between them. The CDR3 runs to 18 residues. Germline V gene lookup returns CDR1 LGHNA and CDR2 YSLEER. The CDR3: CASTRPDMGGVGLYEQYF. Here the CDR3 DNA reads TGCGCCAGCACCAGGCCTGATATGGGGGGTGTTGGGCTCTACGAGCAGTACTTC.

In the case of this clone: At the DNA level, this CDR3 is encoded by other sequences in the same sample as well. The V call is TRBV7-2, the J call TRBJ1-1, with unresolved D. The CDR3 sequence is 13 residues long. With 1 base removed from V and 6 bases from J, the gap between germline ends came to 9 bases. CDR1 and CDR2 (germline): SGHTA, FQGNSA. The CDR3 sequence: CASSLERVSEAFF. The CDR3 nucleotides are TGTGCCAGCAGCTTAGAGAGGGTCTCTGAAGCTTTCTTT.

The J gene is TRBJ2-7, the V gene TRBV6-6; TRBD1 matches 7 bases. The CDR3 extends over 14 amino acids. V lost 2 bases and J lost 3; bases outside the gene matches: 4. The germline V gene encodes CDR1 MNHNY and CDR2 SVGAGI (reference sequence). The CDR3 coding sequence is TGTGCCAGCAGTTACCAGACAGGGAACTACGAGCAGTACTTC. This translates into CASSYQTGNYEQYF.

The chain combines TRBV5-6 with TRBJ1-2; perhaps TRBD1 as D (6 bases). The CDR3 contains 14 residues. Germline CDR1 and CDR2: SGHDT and YYEEEE. V was pared by 4 bases and J by 4 bases, with 14 bases between. CDR3 residues: CASSLAQGPYGYTF. The CDR3 DNA reads TGTGCCAGCAGCCTCGCCCAGGGGCCCTATGGCTACACCTTC.

The chain uses TRBV30 and TRBJ1-5; D gene uncertain. The ends were cut back, 0 bases at V and 5 bases at J, with 11 bases in the middle. The CDR3 runs to 14 residues. The germline V gene has CDR1 GTSNPN and CDR2 SVGIG (reference sequence). CDR3 coding DNA: TGTGCCTGGAGTGTCTCGGTAATGGATCAGCCCCAGCATTTT. It is translated as CAWSVSVMDQPQHF.

The chain links TRBV19 to TRBJ2-6, with D perhaps TRBD1 (6 bases). The ends were cut back, 3 bases at V and 4 bases at J, with 16 bases in the middle. Looked up from germline, CDR1 is LNHDA and CDR2 is SQIVND (reference sequence). CDR3 length: 17 amino acids. In DNA form, the CDR3 reads TGTGCCAGTAGTATGGCCGCCTGGGACATCGGGGCCAACGTCCTGACTTTC. The encoded protein is CASSMAAWDIGANVLTF.

The chain carries TRBV7-2 and TRBJ2-4, with TRBD1 matching over 9 bases. Germline CDR1 SGHTA, CDR2 FQGNSA. This CDR3 is 15 amino acids long. The V segment lost 6 bases and the J segment 6 bases; nucleotides outside the gene matches: 9. The chain's CDR3 is CASREQTGGVNIQYF. The CDR3 nucleotides are TGTGCCAGCAGAGAACAGACAGGGGGAGTAAACATTCAGTACTTC.

The rearrangement links TRBV5-1 to TRBJ1-3; 7 positions match TRBD1. Germline loops: CDR1 SGHRS, CDR2 YFSETQ. CDR3 length: 15 residues. With V trimmed by 4 bases and J by 3 bases, 7 bases remained unmatched. Here the CDR3 reads CASSLSQGGGNTIYF. Here the CDR3 DNA reads TGCGCCAGCAGCCTATCCCAGGGGGGTGGAAACACCATATATTTT.

The V and J genes are TRBV25-1 and TRBJ2-5; 12 bases are a match to TRBD2. V shed 9 bases and J 2 bases; nucleotides not matched to a gene: 7. Germline V lookup: CDR1 MGHDK, CDR2 SYGVNS. CDR3 length: 15 amino acids. DNA of the CDR3: TGTGCCAGTGGGACTAGCGGGCTATATCAAGAGACCCAGTACTTC. Protein: CASGTSGLYQETQYF.

The V call is TRBV29-1, the J call TRBJ2-7; D unresolved. CDR3 length equals 13 residues. Germline assignment: CDR1 SQVTM and CDR2 ANQGSEA. V was trimmed by 1 base and J by 6 bases, leaving 13 bases between them. In nucleotides, the CDR3 is TGCAGCGTTGAAGGTATGGCACGGAGCGAGCAGTACTTC. The encoded protein is CSVEGMARSEQYF.

This chain joins TRBV5-1 and TRBJ2-7, with D tentatively TRBD1 or TRBD2 (6 bases each). V lost 0 bases and J 1 base, leaving 14 bases between the germline ends. The length of the CDR3 is 16 residues. Germline CDR1 is SGHRS and CDR2 is YFSETQ. The CDR3: CASSLEGGTWSYEQYF. The CDR3 bases are TGCGCCAGCAGCTTGGAAGGGGGGACATGGTCCTACGAGCAGTACTTC.

The chain combines TRBV5-1 with TRBJ2-1, with D maybe TRBD2 (7 bases). This CDR3 has 15 residues. Trimming stripped 7 bases from V and 4 bases from J, with 18 bases between. Germline loops: CDR1 SGHRS, CDR2 YFSETQ. The CDR3 loop is CASRFQGGGYNEQFF. In DNA, the CDR3 is TGCGCCAGCCGTTTCCAGGGAGGGGGATACAATGAGCAGTTCTTC. Filled out from reference TRBV5-1 and TRBJ2-1, the complete variable domain reads KAGVTQTPRYLIKTRGQQVTLSCSPISGHRSVSWYQQTPGQGLQFLFEYFSETQRNKGNFPGRFSGRQFSNSRSEMNVSTLELGDSALYLCASRFQGGGYNEQFFGPGTRLTVL.

The chain couples TRBV7-8 to TRBJ2-7; D might be TRBD2 (5 bases). V dropped 4 bases and J dropped 3 bases, with 19 bases sitting between them. The CDR3 is made up of 16 amino acids. CDR1 is SGHVS, CDR2 FQNEAQ, per germline. The CDR3 region is CASSSLNRDLFYEQYF. In nucleotides, the CDR3 is TGTGCCAGCAGCTCCCTCAACCGGGATCTCTTCTACGAGCAGTACTTC.